These 4 T cell receptor beta chains came from one sample sequenced in a study of cytomegalovirus exposure and HLA in healthy donors (TCRdb year 2017). The library was produced with the immunoSEQ multiplex PCR assay. Here the immuneACCESS table is served through TCRdb, limited to in-frame sequences with V and J called. Missing clones are a known gap in these copies; in checked studies unresolved V genes cover under half, and the rest lacks a known reason. In this sample the table shows approximately 190,000 clones, approximately 80% of which occur a single time. The ten top clones hold approximately 7% of the sample. The sequenced material came from PBMCs. The receptors were gathered from a man aged 18 to 29 in good health and CMV-seropositive.

The rearrangement joins TRBV9 to TRBJ1-2; D is uncertain. This CDR3 spans 13 amino acids. V was pared by 2 bases and J by 6 bases, with 11 bases between. CDR1 and CDR2 (germline): SGDLS, YYNGEE. The CDR3 is CASSVNSGHGYTF. CDR3 coding DNA: TGTGCCAGCAGCGTGAACAGCGGGCATGGCTACACCTTC.

The rearrangement uses TRBV27 and TRBJ2-1, with 7 bases matching TRBD1. Germline-derived CDR1 and CDR2 are MNHEY and SMNVEV (reference sequence). Losses at the gene ends were 5 bases for V and 10 bases for J; bases not matched to a gene: 5. This CDR3 is built from 12 residues. CDR3 sequence: CASSRGGSEQFF. The CDR3 DNA reads TGTGCCAGCAGTAGAGGGGGCTCGGAGCAGTTCTTC.

The chain joins TRBV7-2 to TRBJ2-1, with TRBD2 identical over 10 bases. Trimming removed 6 bases from V and 7 bases from J; junction bases left unmatched: 9. CDR1 SGHTA and CDR2 FQGNSA come from the germline V gene. The CDR3 is 15 amino acids. CDR3 bases: TGTGCCAGCAGAGCTCCTAGCGGGAGCTTAAATGAGCAGTTCTTC. This sequence encodes CASRAPSGSLNEQFF. Using reference TRBV7-2 and TRBJ2-1 for the parts outside the CDR3, the full variable domain is GAGVSQSPSNKVTEKGKDVELRCDPISGHTALYWYRQSLGQGLEFLIYFQGNSAPDKSGLPSDRFSAERTGGSVSTLTIQRTQQEDSAVYLCASRAPSGSLNEQFFGPGTRLTVL.

The chain recombines TRBV28 with TRBJ1-1, with 9 bases matching TRBD1. V dropped 7 bases and J dropped 3; count of bases not matched to a gene: 9. CDR1 is MDHEN, CDR2 SYDVKM, per germline. The CDR3 is 15 amino acids. The CDR3 loop reads CASIKRGQGHTEAFF. The CDR3 DNA follows: TGTGCCAGCATTAAAAGAGGACAGGGGCACACTGAAGCTTTCTTT.